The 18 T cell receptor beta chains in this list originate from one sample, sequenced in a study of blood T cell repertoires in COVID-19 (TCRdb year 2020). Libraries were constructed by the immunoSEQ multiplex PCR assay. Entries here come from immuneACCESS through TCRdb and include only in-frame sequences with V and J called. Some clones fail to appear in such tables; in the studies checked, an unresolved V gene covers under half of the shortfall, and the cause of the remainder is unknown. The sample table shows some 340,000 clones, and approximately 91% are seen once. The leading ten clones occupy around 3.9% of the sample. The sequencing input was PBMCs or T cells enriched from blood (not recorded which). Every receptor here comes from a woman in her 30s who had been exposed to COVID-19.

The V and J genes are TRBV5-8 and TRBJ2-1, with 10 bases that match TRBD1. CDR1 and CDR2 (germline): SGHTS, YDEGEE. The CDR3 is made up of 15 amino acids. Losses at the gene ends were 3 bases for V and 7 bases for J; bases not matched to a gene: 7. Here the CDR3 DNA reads TGTGCCAGCAGCTCGGGACAGGGGCTTTTAAATGAGCAGTTCTTC. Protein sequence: CASSSGQGLLNEQFF.

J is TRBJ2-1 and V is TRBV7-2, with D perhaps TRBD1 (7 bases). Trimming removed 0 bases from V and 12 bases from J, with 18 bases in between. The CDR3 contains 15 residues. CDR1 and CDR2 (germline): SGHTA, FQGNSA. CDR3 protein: CASSLARQGLRLQFF. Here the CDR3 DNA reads TGTGCCAGCAGCTTAGCGAGACAGGGACTCCGGTTGCAGTTCTTC. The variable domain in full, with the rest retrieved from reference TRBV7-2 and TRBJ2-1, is GAGVSQSPSNKVTEKGKDVELRCDPISGHTALYWYRQSLGQGLEFLIYFQGNSAPDKSGLPSDRFSAERTGGSVSTLTIQRTQQEDSAVYLCASSLARQGLRLQFFGPGTRLTVL.

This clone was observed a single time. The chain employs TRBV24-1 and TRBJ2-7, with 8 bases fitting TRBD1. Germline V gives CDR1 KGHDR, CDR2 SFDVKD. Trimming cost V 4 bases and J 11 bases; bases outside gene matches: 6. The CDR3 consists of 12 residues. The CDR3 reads CATSDRQGKEYF. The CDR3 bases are TGTGCCACCAGTGACCGACAGGGGAAGGAGTACTTC.

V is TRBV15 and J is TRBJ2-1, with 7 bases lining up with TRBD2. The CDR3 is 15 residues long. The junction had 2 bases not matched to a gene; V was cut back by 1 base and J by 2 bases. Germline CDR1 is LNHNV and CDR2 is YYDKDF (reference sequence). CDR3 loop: CATSRGEGTYNEQFF. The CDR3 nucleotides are TGTGCCACCAGCAGAGGGGAGGGTACCTACAATGAGCAGTTCTTC.

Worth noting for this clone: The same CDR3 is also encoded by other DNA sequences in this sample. CDR3 amino acids: CASKVGGSYEQYF. Here the CDR3 DNA reads TGTGCCAGCAAAGTGGGGGGCTCCTACGAGCAGTACTTC. The genes are TRBV6-5 and TRBJ2-7; D is possibly TRBD2 (6 bases). Germline CDR1 and CDR2: MNHEY and SVGAGI. The CDR3 covers 13 residues. V lost 7 bases and J lost 0, with 10 bases in between.

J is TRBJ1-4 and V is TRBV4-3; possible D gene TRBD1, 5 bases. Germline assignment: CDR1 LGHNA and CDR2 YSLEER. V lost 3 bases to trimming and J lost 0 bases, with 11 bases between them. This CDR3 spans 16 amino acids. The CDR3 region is CASSQTEFATNEKLFF. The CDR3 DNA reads TGCGCCAGCAGCCAGACAGAGTTTGCAACTAATGAAAAACTGTTTTTT.

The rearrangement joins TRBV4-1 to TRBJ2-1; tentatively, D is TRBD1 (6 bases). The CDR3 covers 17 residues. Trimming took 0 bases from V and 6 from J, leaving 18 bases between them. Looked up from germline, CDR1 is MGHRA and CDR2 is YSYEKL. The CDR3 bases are TGCGCCAGCAGCCAAGATCAGGGGCGCGACAGGCGCAATGAGCAGTTCTTC. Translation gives CASSQDQGRDRRNEQFF.

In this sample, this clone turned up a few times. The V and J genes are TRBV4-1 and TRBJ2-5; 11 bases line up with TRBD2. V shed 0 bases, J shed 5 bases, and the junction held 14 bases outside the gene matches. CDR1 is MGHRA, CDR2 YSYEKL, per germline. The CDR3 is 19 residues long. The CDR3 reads CASSQEPQLAGAPGETQYF. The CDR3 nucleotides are TGCGCCAGCAGCCAAGAACCCCAACTAGCGGGGGCCCCCGGGGAGACCCAGTACTTC.

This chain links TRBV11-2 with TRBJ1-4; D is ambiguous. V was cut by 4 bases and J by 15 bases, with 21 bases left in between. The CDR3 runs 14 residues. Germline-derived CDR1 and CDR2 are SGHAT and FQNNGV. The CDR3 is CASSSYYKVPEVFF. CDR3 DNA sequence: TGTGCCAGCAGCTCCTACTACAAGGTCCCTGAGGTGTTTTTT.

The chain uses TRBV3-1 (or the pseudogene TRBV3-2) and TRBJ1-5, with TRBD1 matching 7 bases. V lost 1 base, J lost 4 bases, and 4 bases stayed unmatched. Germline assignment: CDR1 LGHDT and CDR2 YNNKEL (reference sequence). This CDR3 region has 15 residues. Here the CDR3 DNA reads TGTGCCAGCAGCCAAGCCGGGGACAGAAATCAGCCCCAGCATTTT. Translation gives CASSQAGDRNQPQHF.

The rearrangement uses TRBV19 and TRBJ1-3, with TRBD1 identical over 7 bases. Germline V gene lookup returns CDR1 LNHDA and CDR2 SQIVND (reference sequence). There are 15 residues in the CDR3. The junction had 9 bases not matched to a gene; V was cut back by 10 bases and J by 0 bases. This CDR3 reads CATTLTGNSGNTIYF. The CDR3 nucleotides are TGTGCCACCACCTTGACAGGGAACTCTGGAAACACCATATATTTT.

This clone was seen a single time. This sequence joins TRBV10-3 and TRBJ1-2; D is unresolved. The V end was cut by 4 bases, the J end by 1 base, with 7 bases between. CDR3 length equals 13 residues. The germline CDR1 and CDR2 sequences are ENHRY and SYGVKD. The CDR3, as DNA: TGTGCCATCAGTGGTGGACTTAACTATGGCTACACCTTC. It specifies CAISGGLNYGYTF.

The CDR3 sequence: CAISEMWTRSSYEQYF. In DNA, the CDR3 is TGTGCCATCAGTGAGATGTGGACACGGAGCTCCTACGAGCAGTACTTC. The genes are TRBV10-3 and TRBJ2-7; a weak D match, TRBD1 (5 bases). V lost 2 bases and J 0 bases, leaving 14 bases between the germline ends. Germline lookup yields CDR1 ENHRY and CDR2 SYGVKD. The CDR3 covers 16 residues.

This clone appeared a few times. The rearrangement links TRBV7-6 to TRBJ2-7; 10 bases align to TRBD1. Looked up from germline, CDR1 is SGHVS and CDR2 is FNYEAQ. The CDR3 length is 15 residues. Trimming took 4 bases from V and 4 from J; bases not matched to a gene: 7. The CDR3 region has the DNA TGTGCCAGCAGCTCAGGGACAGGGGAGGGGTACGAGCAGTACTTC. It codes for CASSSGTGEGYEQYF.

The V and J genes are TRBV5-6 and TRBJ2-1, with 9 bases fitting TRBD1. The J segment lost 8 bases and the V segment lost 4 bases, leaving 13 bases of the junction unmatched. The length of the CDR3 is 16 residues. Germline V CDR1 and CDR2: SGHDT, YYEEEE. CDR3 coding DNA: TGTGCCAGCAGCCGGACCCGGGACAGGGTAAGATATGAGCAGTTCTTC. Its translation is CASSRTRDRVRYEQFF.

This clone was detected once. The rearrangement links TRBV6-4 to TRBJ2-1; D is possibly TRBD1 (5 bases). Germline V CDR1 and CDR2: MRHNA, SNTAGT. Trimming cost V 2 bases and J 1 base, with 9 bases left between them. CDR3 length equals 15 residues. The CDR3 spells CASSDGGASYNEQFF. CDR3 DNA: TGTGCCAGCAGTGACGGTGGGGCATCCTACAATGAGCAGTTCTTC.

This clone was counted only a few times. The CDR3 bases are TGTGCCAGCAGCTCACCGGGACTTACCACTGAAAAACTGTTTTTT. Translation: CASSSPGLTTEKLFF. This chain links TRBV3-1 (or the pseudogene TRBV3-2) with TRBJ1-4; maybe TRBD1 (5 bases). V was clipped by 5 bases and J by 7 bases, with 17 bases between them. CDR1 is LGHDT, CDR2 YNNKEL, per germline (reference sequence). This CDR3 is 15 amino acids long.

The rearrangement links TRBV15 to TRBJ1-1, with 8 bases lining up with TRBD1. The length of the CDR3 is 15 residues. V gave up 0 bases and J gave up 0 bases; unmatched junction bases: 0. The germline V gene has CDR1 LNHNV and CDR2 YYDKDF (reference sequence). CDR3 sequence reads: CATSREDRVNTEAFF. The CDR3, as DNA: TGTGCCACCAGCAGAGAGGACAGGGTGAACACTGAAGCTTTCTTT.